A single sample gave rise to the 19 T cell receptor beta chains below, sequenced in a study of T cells in Graves' hyperthyroidism and ophthalmopathy. Amplification of TCR beta CDR3 regions was performed using RNA transcripts as template. In the first-round RT-PCR of the TCR CDR3, the HTBI primer set was used. TCRdb re-analysed the multiplex PCR reads in MiXCR, keeping a single row per CDR3 protein. Of approximately 210,000 distinct CDR3 sequences in the sample, 17% were seen once. The specimen sequenced was blood. These TCRs come from a man over 45 with Graves' hyperthyroidism.

The chain combines TRBV2 with TRBJ1-6; D may be TRBD1 (6 bases). The CDR3 totals 14 residues. Germline CDR1 SNHLY, CDR2 FYNNEI. The ends were cut back, 8 bases at V and 2 bases at J, with 10 bases in the middle. CDR3 sequence reads: CASSRDTYNSPLHF. CDR3 DNA: TGTGCCAGCTCTCGGGACACCTATAATTCACCCCTCCACTTT. The full variable domain, rest sourced from reference TRBV2 and TRBJ1-6, is EPEVTQTPSHQVTQMGQEVILRCVPISNHLYFYWYRQILGQKVEFLVSFYNNEISEKSEIFDDQFSVERPDGSNFTLKIRSTKLEDSAMYFCASSRDTYNSPLHFGNGTRLTVT.

This clonotype came up once. At one end the junction does not follow the germline gene, possibly because of a read error. The V call is TRBV9, the J call TRBJ2-1; D call uncertain. The CDR3 loop spans 16 amino acids. Germline values: CDR1 SGDLS, CDR2 YYNGEE. CDR3 region: CASSVDLGRPYDEQFF. As DNA, the CDR3 is TGTGCCAGCAGCGTAGATTTAGGCCGACCCTACGATGAGCAGTTCTTC.

This clonotype was detected many times. The chain employs TRBV7-2 and TRBJ2-7; TRBD1 matches 8 bases. V was clipped by 5 bases and J by 6 bases; unmatched bases: 6. The germline V gene has CDR1 SGHTA and CDR2 FQGNSA. This CDR3 has 13 residues. The CDR3 spells CASSRAGGVEQYF. CDR3 coding DNA: TGTGCCAGCAGCCGAGCAGGGGGCGTCGAGCAGTACTTC.

This sequence joins TRBV19 and TRBJ1-5, with TRBD1 matching 12 bases. Per germline, CDR1 LNHDA and CDR2 SQIVND (reference sequence). The CDR3 is 15 residues long. Unmatched junction bases numbered 7, after V lost 7 bases and J lost 6 bases. The CDR3 DNA sequence: TGTGCCAGTACACGGGACAGGGGGCTTGCTCAGCCCCAGCATTTT. As protein: CASTRDRGLAQPQHF.

There are many counts of this clonotype. The chain employs TRBV11-1 and TRBJ2-5, with unresolved D. The CDR3 runs to 13 residues. Trimming shortened V by 3 bases and J by 3 bases, and 8 bases separated the two germline ends. Germline-derived CDR1 and CDR2 are SGHAT and FQDESV (reference sequence). Here the CDR3 DNA reads TGTGCCAGCAGCTTCAGCAGAAAAGAGACCCAGTACTTC. The encoded protein is CASSFSRKETQYF.

The chain joins TRBV27 to TRBJ2-7; the match to TRBD1 covers 7 bases. Germline-derived CDR1 and CDR2 are MNHEY and SMNVEV (reference sequence). CDR3 length equals 13 residues. Germline trimming cut 4 bases from V and 4 bases from J; bases unmatched to any gene: 4. The DNA of the CDR3 is TGTGCCAGCAGTTCACAGGGGAATTACGAGCAGTACTTC. Protein product: CASSSQGNYEQYF.

This clonotype has at least ten counts. The chain couples TRBV12-3 or TRBV12-4 to TRBJ2-7; TRBD1 matches at 7 bases. This CDR3 is built from 14 residues. The J segment lost 6 bases and the V segment lost 6 bases, leaving 11 bases of the junction unmatched. The CDR3 nucleotides read TGTGCCAGCAGCCAGACAGGGTCCGATCGCGAGCAGTACTTC. Amino acids: CASSQTGSDREQYF.

At least ten counts were recorded for this clonotype. The V gene is TRBV28, the J gene TRBJ2-7; the match to TRBD2 covers 7 bases. Trimming took 6 bases from V and 2 from J; bases not matched to a gene: 10. CDR1 is MDHEN, CDR2 SYDVKM, per germline. This CDR3 is 15 amino acids long. This CDR3 reads CASRGGTVLTYEQYF. In DNA form, the CDR3 reads TGTGCCAGCAGGGGAGGGACCGTACTTACCTACGAGCAGTACTTC.

The sample holds a few counts of this clonotype. The chain uses TRBV5-8 and TRBJ1-4; D gene uncertain. Between the trimmed V and J ends, which lost 4 bases and 3 bases, there was a span of 13 bases. The CDR3 has 15 residues. From germline, CDR1 is SGHTS and CDR2 YDEGEE. The CDR3 DNA reads as TGTGCCAGCAGCACCCGGTATACGGCTAATGAAAAACTGTTTTTT. It yields the protein CASSTRYTANEKLFF. Full variable domain (remainder filled in from reference TRBV5-8 and TRBJ1-4): EAGVTQSPTHLIKTRGQQATLRCSPISGHTSVYWYQQALGLGLQFLLWYDEGEERNRGNFPPRFSGRQFPNYSSELNVNALELEDSALYLCASSTRYTANEKLFFGSGTQLSVL.

This clonotype has a count of ten or more. The chain has TRBV5-1 and TRBJ1-5, with no clear D. The V end was cut by 0 bases, the J end by 6 bases, with 4 bases between. Germline V CDR1 and CDR2: SGHRS, YFSETQ. The CDR3 is 12 residues long. The CDR3 is CASSLDGQPQHF. The DNA of the CDR3 is TGCGCCAGCAGCTTGGATGGTCAGCCCCAGCATTTT.

V usage is TRBV10-3 and J usage is TRBJ2-1; TRBD1 might be the D (6 bases). V was trimmed by 4 bases and J by 7 bases, leaving 14 bases between them. CDR1 is ENHRY, CDR2 SYGVKD, per germline. The CDR3 runs to 14 residues. The CDR3 DNA reads as TGTGCCATCAGTGGAAACTATGACAGGAATGAGCAGTTCTTC. Encoded protein: CAISGNYDRNEQFF.

This clonotype appeared many times. This chain connects TRBV27 to TRBJ2-7; 10 nucleotides align to TRBD2. Trimming cost V 6 bases and J 1 base; bases outside gene matches: 9. The CDR3 totals 16 residues. Looked up from germline, CDR1 is MNHEY and CDR2 is SMNVEV (reference sequence). The CDR3 loop is CASRATLTSGSYEQYF. The CDR3 nucleotides are TGTGCCAGCAGAGCCACTTTGACTAGCGGGTCCTACGAGCAGTACTTC.

This clonotype occurred a few times. The chain combines TRBV5-1 with TRBJ2-4; D is perhaps TRBD2 (5 bases). Germline V lookup: CDR1 SGHRS, CDR2 YFSETQ. The CDR3 length is 16 residues. V was shortened by 0 bases and J by 1 base, with 11 bases between the two germline ends. CDR3 nucleotides: TGCGCCAGCAGCTTGGCCAAGTCGGGGGCCAAAAACATTCAGTACTTC. This gives the protein CASSLAKSGAKNIQYF.

This rearrangement joins TRBV7-9 to TRBJ1-4, with a possible D match to TRBD1 (5 bases). Germline CDR1 is SEHNR and CDR2 is FQNEAQ (reference sequence). V was trimmed by 1 base and J by 0 bases, leaving 12 bases between them. This CDR3 region has 17 residues. The CDR3 DNA reads as TGTGCCAGCAGCTTAGGCAGGGTGTTTACAACTAATGAAAAACTGTTTTTT. Translated, it gives CASSLGRVFTTNEKLFF.

The chain couples TRBV20-1 to TRBJ2-7; D ambiguous. The CDR3 runs to 12 residues. V lost 7 bases, J lost 0 bases, and 10 bases lay in between. The germline V gene has CDR1 DFQATT and CDR2 SNEGSKA (reference sequence). The CDR3 DNA follows: TGCAGTGGCACTCCATACTCCTACGAGCAGTACTTC. This encodes CSGTPYSYEQYF.

As concerns this clonotype: A read error may explain this, as a much larger clone is one base away. This chain connects TRBV20-1 to TRBJ2-7; 13 bases are shared with TRBD2. This CDR3 contains 13 residues. The germline CDR1 and CDR2 sequences are DFQATT and SNEGSKA (reference sequence). The J segment lost 8 bases and the V segment lost 5 bases, leaving 6 bases of the junction unmatched. CDR3 coding DNA: TGCAGTGCTGACGGACTAGCGGGAGACAAGCAGTACTTC. It encodes CSADGLAGDKQYF.

This clonotype appeared a few times. The rearrangement uses TRBV7-2 and TRBJ2-2, with D possibly matching TRBD1 (6 bases). Germline assignment: CDR1 SGHTA and CDR2 FQGNSA. V lost 6 bases, J lost 0 bases, and 17 bases lay in between. This CDR3 region has 17 residues. The CDR3 DNA follows: TGTGCCAGCAGGGGGTCTACCGGGACAACGAACACCGGGGAGCTGTTTTTT. Protein: CASRGSTGTTNTGELFF.

V is TRBV15 and J is TRBJ2-6, with D maybe TRBD1 (6 bases). This CDR3 region has 13 residues. CDR1 is LNHNV and CDR2 is YYDKDF in the germline V gene (reference sequence). The V end was cut by 4 bases, the J end by 12 bases, with 13 bases between. CDR3 region: CATSTRQAAVLTF. For the CDR3, the DNA is TGTGCCACCAGCACCCGACAGGCGGCCGTCCTGACTTTC.

The table lists this clonotype with many counts. The rearrangement joins TRBV11-2 to TRBJ2-3; TRBD2 is a possible D gene (5 bases). CDR1 is SGHAT, CDR2 FQNNGV, per germline. The CDR3 consists of 14 residues. Trimming stripped 5 bases from V and 5 bases from J, with 14 bases between. In nucleotides, the CDR3 is TGTGCCAGCAGCCCCACCACCGGGGAAGATACGCAGTATTTT. As protein: CASSPTTGEDTQYF.